This TCR beta chain emerged from a study of T cell responses to AZD1222 COVID-19 vaccine. Study-level findings and limits: Spike-specific TCR breadth and depth grew following two AZD1222 doses. Researchers report vaccine-associated CD4 TCRs spanning spike, with dominance at 160-218 and 743-854. Repertoire samples came only from after the peak T cell response. Reportedly, nearly half of unique spike TCRs recognized epitopes outside B.1.351/B.1.1.7 mutations.

Sequenced by immunoSEQ multiplex PCR; TCRdb stores in-frame clones only, minus some. The top ten clones hold around 1.7% of a sample with roughly 140,000 clones, roughly 92% of them seen once. About this clone itself: Its cognate antigen is unknown.

CDR3 length equals 14 residues. V was clipped by 1 base and J by 1 base, with 4 bases between them. Germline CDR1 LNHNV, CDR2 YYDKDF (reference sequence). V gene TRBV15 combines with J gene TRBJ2-2; D not resolved. This TCR came from an adult in good health. This material consisted of peripheral blood, taken on day 0 of AZD1222 vaccination. In nucleotides, the CDR3 is TGTGCCACCAGCAGAGGCGGGAACACCGGGGAGCTGTTTTTT. It yields the protein CATSRGGNTGELFF.